This paragraph reports one T cell receptor (beta chain). Its binding antigen is unknown. No much larger clonotype is one base removed from it; base qualities were not supplied. The entry originates in a study of T cell changes during pregnancy in multiple sclerosis (dated 2019 in TCRdb). About the full investigation: The study examined how the T cell repertoire changed over the course of pregnancy in women with multiple sclerosis.

Library method: the immunoSEQ multiplex PCR assay. This is the immuneACCESS table as TCRdb keeps it, with only in-frame sequences that have V and J called. A part of the clones is gone; compared with another copy, unresolved V genes explain less than half, and the rest is unexplained. The table for this sample lists over 45,000 clones; about 92% of them were counted only once. The top ten clonotypes cover 0.2% of the sample. Looking up the germline V gene (reference sequence) yields CDR1 GTSNPN and CDR2 SVGIG. Its CDR3 holds 12 amino acids, cysteine through phenylalanine. CDR3 DNA is the only sequence kept; it has 36 bases, read in frame from the first base. V is shortened by 1 base, J by 7 bases, and the region joining them spans 7 bases.

The receptor chain draws on TRBV30 and TRBJ1-4, with the D gene too uncertain to name. The TCR comes from a female donor with multiple sclerosis, enrolled in a pregnancy study. The starting material was CD4+ T cells from peripheral blood mononuclear cells, obtained in the second trimester of pregnancy. In nucleotides, the sequence is TGTGCCTGGAGTGGACAATTTGAAAAACTGTTTTTT. Protein translation: CAWSGQFEKLFF.